This TCR beta chain was sequenced in a study of blood T cell repertoires in COVID-19. About the study: The cDNA or gDNA used as material had been derived from T cells, B-cell-depleted T cells, or PBMCs.

V was clipped by 5 bases and J by 2 bases, with 16 bases between them. The CDR3 covers 16 residues. CDR1 is SEHNR, CDR2 FQNEAQ, per germline (reference sequence). Some clones are missing from TCRdb's copy, which holds only in-frame ones; the method was immunoSEQ multiplex PCR. The sample lists around 94,000 clones, approximately 78% occurring once. Sequencing was performed on peripheral blood. This clonotype originated in a man aged 55 to 70 with active or convalescent COVID-19. This chain uses TRBV7-9 with TRBJ2-4; tentative D call: TRBD1 (6 bases). CDR3 sequence: CASSPSRTETKNIQYF. CDR3 bases: TGTGCCAGCAGCCCATCCCGGACAGAGACCAAAAACATTCAGTACTTC. Looking up the rest from reference TRBV7-9 and TRBJ2-4 gives the full variable domain: DTGVSQNPRHKITKRGQNVTFRCDPISEHNRLYWYRQTLGQGPEFLTYFQNEAQLEKSRLLSDRFSAERPKGSFSTLEIQRTEQGDSAMYLCASSPSRTETKNIQYFGAGTRLSVL.